The TCR beta chain under discussion was sequenced for a study of cytomegalovirus exposure and HLA in healthy donors. About the study: Falling in the Caucasian-associated ancestry cluster were about 83% of under 450 genotyped donors. The study, taken as a whole, reports: Among the most significant clusters, several appeared linked to common viral pathogens in a later analysis.

CDR3 length equals 13 residues. CDR1 and CDR2 (germline): WNHNN, SYGVQD (reference sequence). V lost 5 bases and J 7 bases, leaving 12 bases between the germline ends. In the PCR, 60 Vbeta and 13 Jbeta primers were used. Clones were sequenced by immunoSEQ multiplex PCR, and TCRdb holds only the in-frame ones, with some missing. Among about 180,000 clones listed, more than 65% were seen once. Concerning this clone itself: Its antigen is still unknown.

The sample taken for sequencing was PBMCs. This rearrangement joins TRBV10-1 to TRBJ2-4; possible D gene TRBD1, 7 bases. The receptor was derived from a girl aged 2-9 years in good health and CMV-seropositive. CDR3 in amino acids: CASSPTGRNIQYF. For the CDR3, the DNA is TGCGCCAGCAGTCCGACAGGGAGGAACATTCAGTACTTC.